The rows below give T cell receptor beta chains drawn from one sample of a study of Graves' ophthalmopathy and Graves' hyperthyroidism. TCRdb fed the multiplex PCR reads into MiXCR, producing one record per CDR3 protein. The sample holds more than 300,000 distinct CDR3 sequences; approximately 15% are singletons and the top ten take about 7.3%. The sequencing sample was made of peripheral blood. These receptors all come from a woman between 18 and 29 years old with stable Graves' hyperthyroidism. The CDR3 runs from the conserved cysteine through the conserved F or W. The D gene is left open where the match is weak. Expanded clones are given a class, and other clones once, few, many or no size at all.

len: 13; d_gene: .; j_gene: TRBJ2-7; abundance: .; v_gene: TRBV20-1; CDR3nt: TGCAGTGCTAGCACAGGGAGATCCTACGAGCAGTACTTC; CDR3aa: CSASTGRSYEQYF
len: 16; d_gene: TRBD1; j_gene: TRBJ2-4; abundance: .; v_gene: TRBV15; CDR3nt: TGTGCCACCAGCAGAAATCCCGGGACAGAGATTAGCATTCAGTACTTC; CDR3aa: CATSRNPGTEISIQYF
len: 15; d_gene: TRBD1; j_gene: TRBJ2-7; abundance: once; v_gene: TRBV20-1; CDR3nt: TGCAGTGCTGGATGGGCTGAGACAGGGCGCGACGAGCAGTACTTC; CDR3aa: CSAGWAETGRDEQYF
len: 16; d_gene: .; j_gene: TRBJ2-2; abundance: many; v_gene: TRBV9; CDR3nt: TGTGCCAGCAGCGTAGCACCCGTCGGGGGCACCGGGGAGCTGTTTTTT; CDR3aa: CASSVAPVGGTGELFF
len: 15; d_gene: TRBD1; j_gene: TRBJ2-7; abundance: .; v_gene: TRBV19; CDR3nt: TGTGCCAGCCGCCCTAGGACAGGGAGGTCCTACGAGCAGTACTTC; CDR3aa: CASRPRTGRSYEQYF
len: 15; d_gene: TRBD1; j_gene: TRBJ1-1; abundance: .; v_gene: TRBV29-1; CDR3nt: TGCAGCGTTGGAGGTGGGCAGGGGGCGCGGACTGAAGCTTTCTTT; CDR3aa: CSVGGGQGARTEAFF
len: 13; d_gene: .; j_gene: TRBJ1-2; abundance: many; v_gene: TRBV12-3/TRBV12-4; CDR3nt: TGTGCCAGCAGTTTTAACGGGGAGAATGGCTACACCTTC; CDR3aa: CASSFNGENGYTF
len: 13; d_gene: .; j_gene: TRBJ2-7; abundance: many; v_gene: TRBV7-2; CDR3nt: TGTGCCAGCAGCTTAGACGATCTCTACGAGCAGTACTTC; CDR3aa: CASSLDDLYEQYF
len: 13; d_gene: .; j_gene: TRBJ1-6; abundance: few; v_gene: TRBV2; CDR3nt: TGTGCCAGCAGCGCCCGGGCGAATTCACCCCTCCACTTT; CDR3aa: CASSARANSPLHF
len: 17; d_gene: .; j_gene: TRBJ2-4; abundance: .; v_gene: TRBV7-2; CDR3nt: TGTGCCAGCAGCTTAAGTGGTGGGCTTTCGGCCAAAAACATTCAGTACTTC; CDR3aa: CASSLSGGLSAKNIQYF
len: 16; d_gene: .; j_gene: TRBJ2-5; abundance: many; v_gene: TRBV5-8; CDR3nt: TGTGCCAGCAGCCAGGATGGTAGCGGAGCGCCAGAGACCCAGTACTTC; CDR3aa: CASSQDGSGAPETQYF
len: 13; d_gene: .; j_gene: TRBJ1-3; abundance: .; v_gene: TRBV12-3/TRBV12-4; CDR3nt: TGTGCCACGGGAGTTGGAGGGGGAAACACCATATATTTT; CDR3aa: CATGVGGGNTIYF
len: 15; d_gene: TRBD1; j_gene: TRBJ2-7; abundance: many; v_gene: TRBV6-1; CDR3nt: TGTGCCAGCAGACCCAAACAGGGGAATCGGCACGAGCAGTACTTC; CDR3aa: CASRPKQGNRHEQYF
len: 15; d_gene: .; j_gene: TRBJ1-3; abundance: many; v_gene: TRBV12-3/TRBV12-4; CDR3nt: TGTGCCAGCAGTTTCGGGGGGAACTCTGGAAACACCATATATTTT; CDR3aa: CASSFGGNSGNTIYF
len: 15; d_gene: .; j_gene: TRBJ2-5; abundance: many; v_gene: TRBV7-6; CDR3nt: TGTGCCAGCACCCAGGGGCGGGGGAGACAAGAGACCCAGTACTTC; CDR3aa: CASTQGRGRQETQYF
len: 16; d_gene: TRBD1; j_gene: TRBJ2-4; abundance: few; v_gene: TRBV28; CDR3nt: TGTGCCAGCAGTTTGGGGACAGGGGGCGATGAAAACATTCAGTACTTC; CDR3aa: CASSLGTGGDENIQYF
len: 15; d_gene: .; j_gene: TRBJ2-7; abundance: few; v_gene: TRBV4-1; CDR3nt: TGCGCCAGCAGCTCAAGTAACGGGGCGGCCTACGAGCAGTACTTC; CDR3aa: CASSSSNGAAYEQYF
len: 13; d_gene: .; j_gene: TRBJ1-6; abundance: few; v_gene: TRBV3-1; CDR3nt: TGTGCCAGCAGCCAAGATTTTAATTCACCCCTCCACTTT; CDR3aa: CASSQDFNSPLHF
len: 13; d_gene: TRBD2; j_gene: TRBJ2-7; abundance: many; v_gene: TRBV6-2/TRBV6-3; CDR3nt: TGTGCCAGCAGTTACCGGCCGGGGGGCGAGCAGTACTTC; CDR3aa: CASSYRPGGEQYF
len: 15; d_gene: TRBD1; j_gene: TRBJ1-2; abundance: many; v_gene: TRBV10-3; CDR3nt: TGTGCCATCACCCCGGCAGAGACAGGGAACTATGGCTACACCTTC; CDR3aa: CAITPAETGNYGYTF
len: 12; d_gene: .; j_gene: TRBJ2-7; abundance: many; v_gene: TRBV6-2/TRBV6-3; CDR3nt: TGTGCCAGCCGACAGGATTCCTACGAGCAGTACTTC; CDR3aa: CASRQDSYEQYF
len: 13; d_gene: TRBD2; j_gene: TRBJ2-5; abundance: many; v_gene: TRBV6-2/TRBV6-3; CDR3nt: TGTGCCAGCAGGGGACTAGTCAGGGAGACCCAGTACTTC; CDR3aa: CASRGLVRETQYF
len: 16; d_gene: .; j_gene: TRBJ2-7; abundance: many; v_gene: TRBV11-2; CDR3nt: TGTGCCAGCAGCTTAGGGGGAGGGGGAGCCTCCTACGAGCAGTACTTC; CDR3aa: CASSLGGGGASYEQYF
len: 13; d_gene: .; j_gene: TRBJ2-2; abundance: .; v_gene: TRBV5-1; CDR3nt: TGCGCCAGCAGCTTCCTCTTGGACGGGGAGCTGTTTTTT; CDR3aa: CASSFLLDGELFF
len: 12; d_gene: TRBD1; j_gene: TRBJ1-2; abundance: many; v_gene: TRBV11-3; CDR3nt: TGTGCCAGCAGCCCGTTTTACAGGGGCCCCACCTTC; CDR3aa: CASSPFYRGPTF
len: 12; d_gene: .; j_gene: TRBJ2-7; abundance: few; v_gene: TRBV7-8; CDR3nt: TGTGCCAGCAGCTTAGCCGGTAGGGGACTTTTCTTC; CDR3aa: CASSLAGRGLFF
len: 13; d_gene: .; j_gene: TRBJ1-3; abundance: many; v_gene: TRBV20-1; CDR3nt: TGCAGTGTATCTGGGTCTAATGGAAACACCATATATTTT; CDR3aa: CSVSGSNGNTIYF
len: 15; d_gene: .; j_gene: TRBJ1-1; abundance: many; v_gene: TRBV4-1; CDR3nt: TGCGCCAGCAGCCAACCTACCTCAGGGAACACTGAAGCTTTCTTT; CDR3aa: CASSQPTSGNTEAFF
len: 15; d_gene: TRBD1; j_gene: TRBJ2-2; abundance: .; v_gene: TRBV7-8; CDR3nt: TGTGCCAGCAGCTTAGTAGGACAGGCTACCGGGGAGCTGTTTTTT; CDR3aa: CASSLVGQATGELFF
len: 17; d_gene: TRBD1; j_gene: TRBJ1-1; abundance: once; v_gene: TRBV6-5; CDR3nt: TGTGCCAGCAGTTACCGCGCATCGGGACAGGGGAACACTGAAGCTTTCTTT; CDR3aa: CASSYRASGQGNTEAFF
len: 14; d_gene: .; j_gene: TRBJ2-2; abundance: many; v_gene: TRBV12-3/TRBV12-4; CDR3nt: TGTGCCAGCACTATGGGCCCTAGCACCGGGGAGCTGTTTTTT; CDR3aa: CASTMGPSTGELFF
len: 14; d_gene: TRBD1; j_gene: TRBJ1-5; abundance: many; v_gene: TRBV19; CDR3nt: TGTGCCAGCTGGACAGGGCGAGTGAATCAGCCCCAGCATTTT; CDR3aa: CASWTGRVNQPQHF
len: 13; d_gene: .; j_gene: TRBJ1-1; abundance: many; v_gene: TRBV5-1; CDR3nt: TGCGCCAGCAGCTTGGTACCACTGGACGAAGCTTTCTTT; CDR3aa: CASSLVPLDEAFF
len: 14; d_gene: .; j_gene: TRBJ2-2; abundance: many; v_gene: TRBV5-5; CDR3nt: TGTGCCAGCAGCTTGGTTGTGGGCACCGGGGAGCTGTTTTTT; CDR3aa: CASSLVVGTGELFF
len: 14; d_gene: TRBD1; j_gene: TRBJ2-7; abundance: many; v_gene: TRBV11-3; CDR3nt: TGTGCCAGCAGCGCCACAGGGGACCCCTACGAGCAGTACTTC; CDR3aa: CASSATGDPYEQYF
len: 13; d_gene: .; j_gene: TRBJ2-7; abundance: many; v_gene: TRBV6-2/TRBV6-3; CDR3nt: TGTGCCAGCACTCAGGGCGGCCAGAACGAGCAGTACTTC; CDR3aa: CASTQGGQNEQYF
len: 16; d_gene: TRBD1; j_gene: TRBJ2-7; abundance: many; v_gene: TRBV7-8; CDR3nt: TGTGCCAGCAGCATCCGACAGGGGGCGCTAAGTTACGAGCAGTACTTC; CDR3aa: CASSIRQGALSYEQYF
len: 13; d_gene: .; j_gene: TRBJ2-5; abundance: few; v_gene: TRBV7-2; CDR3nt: TGTGCCAGCAGCCTTCAAACGTGGGAGACCCAGTACTTC; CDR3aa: CASSLQTWETQYF
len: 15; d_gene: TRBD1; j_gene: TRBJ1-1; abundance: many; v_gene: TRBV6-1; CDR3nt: TGTGCCAGCAGACGAGGGACAGGGGCAAACACTGAAGCTTTCTTT; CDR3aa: CASRRGTGANTEAFF
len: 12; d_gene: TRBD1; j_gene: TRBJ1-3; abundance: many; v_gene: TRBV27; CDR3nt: TGTGCCAGCGGGGACAGCGGAAACACCATATATTTT; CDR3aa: CASGDSGNTIYF
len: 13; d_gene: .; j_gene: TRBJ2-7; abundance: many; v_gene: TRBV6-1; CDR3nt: TGTGCCAGCACCCAGGACACCCAGCGCGAGCAGTACTTC; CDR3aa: CASTQDTQREQYF
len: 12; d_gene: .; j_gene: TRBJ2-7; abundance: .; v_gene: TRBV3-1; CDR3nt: TGTGCCAGCCCCTTCACCTTATACGAGCAGTACTTC; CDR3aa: CASPFTLYEQYF
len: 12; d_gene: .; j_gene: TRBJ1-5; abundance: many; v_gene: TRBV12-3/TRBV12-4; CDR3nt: TGTGCCGGCTCGTTTCGAGGGCAGCCCCAGCATTTT; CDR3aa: CAGSFRGQPQHF
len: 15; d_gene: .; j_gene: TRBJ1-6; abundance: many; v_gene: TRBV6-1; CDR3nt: TGTGCCAGCAGGAACCCTGGGGCCTATAATTCACCCCTCCACTTT; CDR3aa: CASRNPGAYNSPLHF
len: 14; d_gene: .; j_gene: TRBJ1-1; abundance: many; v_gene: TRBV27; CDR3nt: TGTGCCAGCAGTTTACAGGCGTTGAACACTGAAGCTTTCTTT; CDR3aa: CASSLQALNTEAFF
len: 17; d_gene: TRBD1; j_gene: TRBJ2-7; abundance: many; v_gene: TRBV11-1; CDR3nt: TGTGCCAGCAGCTTAGGGCGAATTGGACAGGGTGGCTACGAGCAGTACTTC; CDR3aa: CASSLGRIGQGGYEQYF
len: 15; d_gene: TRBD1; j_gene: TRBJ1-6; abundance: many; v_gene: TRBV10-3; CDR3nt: TGTGCCATCAGTGAGGATGGACAGGGAGTATCACCCCTCCACTTT; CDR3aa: CAISEDGQGVSPLHF
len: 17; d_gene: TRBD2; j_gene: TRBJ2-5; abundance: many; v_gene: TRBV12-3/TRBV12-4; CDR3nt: TGTGCCAGCAGTTTTCGGCAGGGGCATACGGGGGGGGAGACCCAGTACTTC; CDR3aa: CASSFRQGHTGGETQYF
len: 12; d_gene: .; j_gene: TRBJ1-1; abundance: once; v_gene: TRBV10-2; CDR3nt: TGCGCCAGCAGAGGAGGGTATGCTGAAGCTTTCTTT; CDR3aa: CASRGGYAEAFF
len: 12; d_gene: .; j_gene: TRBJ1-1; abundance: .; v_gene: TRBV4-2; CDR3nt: TGTGCCAGCAGCCTTCTGGGGGGGAAAGCTTTCTTT; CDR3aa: CASSLLGGKAFF
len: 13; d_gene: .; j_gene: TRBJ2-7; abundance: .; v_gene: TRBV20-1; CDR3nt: TGCAGTGCTAGTGGGGACACCTCCTACGAGCAGTACTTC; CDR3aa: CSASGDTSYEQYF
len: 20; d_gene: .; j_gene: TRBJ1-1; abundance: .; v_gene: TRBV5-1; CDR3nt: TGCGCCAGCAGCATACCTATGTCAGGGGACATAGTCAGGGGGAACACTGAAGCTTTCTTT; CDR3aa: CASSIPMSGDIVRGNTEAFF
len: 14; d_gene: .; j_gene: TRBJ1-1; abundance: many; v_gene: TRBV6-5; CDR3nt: TGTGCCAGCAGTTACTCGATTGGGGGATCTGAAGCTTTCTTT; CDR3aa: CASSYSIGGSEAFF
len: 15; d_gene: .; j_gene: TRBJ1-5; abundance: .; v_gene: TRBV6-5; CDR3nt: TGTGCCAGCAGTTCAGGGGCAGAGAGCAATCAGCCCCAGCATTTT; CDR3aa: CASSSGAESNQPQHF
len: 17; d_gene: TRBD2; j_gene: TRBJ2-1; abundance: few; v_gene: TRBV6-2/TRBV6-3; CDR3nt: TGTGCCAGCAGGCCCACTAGCGGGGGGCGGGGATACAATGAGCAGTTCTTC; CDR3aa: CASRPTSGGRGYNEQFF